The source of this T cell receptor beta chain is a study of blood T cell repertoires in COVID-19. Using immunoSEQ multiplex PCR, the repertoire was profiled, and TCRdb retains in-frame clones only, with some absent. This sample has under 300,000 clones, with around 85% found just once. The CDR3 is made up of 15 amino acids. The V segment lost 2 bases and the J segment 4 bases; nucleotides outside the gene matches: 7. Per the germline V gene, CDR1 is MNHEY and CDR2 is SVGAGI. The chain recombines TRBV6-5 with TRBJ1-2; 7 bases fit TRBD1. Sequencing was performed on peripheral blood. This receptor was taken from a human donor with COVID-19, enrolled during active disease. The donor label of this sample is uncertain. CDR3 in amino acids: CASSYGTVPGYGYTF. The CDR3 nucleotides read TGTGCCAGCAGTTACGGGACAGTCCCTGGCTATGGCTACACCTTC.